A single sample is the source of the 3 T cell receptor beta chains below, sequenced in a study of sequential checkpoint blockade in melanoma. Indicated treatment: randomized to nivolumab then ipilimumab (arm A) or the reverse (arm B). This table comes from immunoSEQ multiplex PCR, and its TCRdb copy is limited to in-frame clones, with some not included. The sample holds 10,000 to 15,000 clones; roughly 83% are singletons and the top ten take about 54%. The sample was CD8+ T cells sorted from blood (inferred from file names), taken from a patient given nivolumab and ipilimumab in sequence. These receptors were collected from a human donor with melanoma.

J is TRBJ1-2 and V is TRBV6-1; 7 bases are a match to TRBD1. The CDR3 is made up of 14 amino acids. From germline, CDR1 is MNHNS and CDR2 SASEGT. V dropped 5 bases and J dropped 5; count of bases not matched to a gene: 8. The CDR3 region is CASSKTGLSYGYTF. CDR3 coding DNA: TGTGCCAGCAGTAAGACAGGGTTAAGTTATGGCTACACCTTC.

The CDR3 region is CASSSGGANEQYF. In nucleotides, the CDR3 is TGTGCCAGTAGTAGTGGGGGGGCCAACGAGCAGTACTTC. J is TRBJ2-7 and V is TRBV19; the D gene is possibly TRBD2 (7 bases). CDR3 length: 13 residues. V shed 4 bases and J shed 5 bases, with 12 bases lying between them. From germline, CDR1 is LNHDA and CDR2 SQIVND (reference sequence). The full variable domain, rest sourced from reference TRBV19 and TRBJ2-7, is DGGITQSPKYLFRKEGQNVTLSCEQNLNHDAMYWYRQDPGQGLRLIYYSQIVNDFQKGDIAEGYSVSREKKESFPLTVTSAQKNPTAFYLCASSSGGANEQYFGPGTRLTVT.

This chain uses TRBV4-3 with TRBJ2-3; the match to TRBD2 covers 8 bases. Trimming removed 0 bases from V and 4 bases from J; junction bases left unmatched: 0. The V gene's germline CDR1 is LGHNA and CDR2 YSLEER. There are 14 residues in the CDR3. CDR3 amino acids: CASSQDGGADTQYF. In DNA, the CDR3 is TGCGCCAGCAGCCAAGACGGGGGGGCAGATACGCAGTATTTT.